This TCR beta chain was found in a study of blood T cell repertoires in COVID-19. In the study overall: The samples span acute and convalescent COVID-19 from the United States, Italy and Spain. T cells, B-cell-depleted T cells, or PBMCs provided the cDNA or gDNA that served as material.

Study processing details: For nucleated cells, counts were estimated from reference gene primer amplification. The protocol was immunoSEQ multiplex PCR, while the TCRdb copy is restricted to in-frame clones and leaves out a portion. The V and J calls and the clone size are those of that table, but D and trimming were determined from the DNA. Among a few hundred thousand clones listed, 90% were seen once. The germline V and J ends were trimmed by 4 bases and 9 bases, with 16 bases remaining between them. Germline V gene lookup returns CDR1 SGHDN and CDR2 FVKESK. This CDR3 contains 15 residues. Seattle cases were enrolled at active infection and followed longitudinally.

Sequencing used peripheral blood. This TCR came from a woman aged 55-70 years with COVID-19, enrolled during active disease. The chain uses TRBV14 and TRBJ1-6, with D tentatively TRBD1 (6 bases). DNA for the CDR3: TGTGCCAGCAGCCCCACCAGGGGCTCGGGTTCACCCCTCCACTTT. It translates to CASSPTRGSGSPLHF.